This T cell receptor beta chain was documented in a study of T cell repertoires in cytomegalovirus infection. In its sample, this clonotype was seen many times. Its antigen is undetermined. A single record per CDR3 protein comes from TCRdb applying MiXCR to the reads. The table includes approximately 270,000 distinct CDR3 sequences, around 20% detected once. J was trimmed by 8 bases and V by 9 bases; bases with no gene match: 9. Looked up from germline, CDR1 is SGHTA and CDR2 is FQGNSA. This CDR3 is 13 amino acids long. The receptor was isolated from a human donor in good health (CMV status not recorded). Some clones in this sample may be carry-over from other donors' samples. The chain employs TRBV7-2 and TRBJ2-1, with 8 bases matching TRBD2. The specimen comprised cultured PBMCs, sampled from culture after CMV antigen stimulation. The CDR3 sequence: CASAAGARDEQFF. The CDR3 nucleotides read TGTGCCAGTGCAGCGGGAGCACGGGATGAGCAGTTCTTC.